Given below is one T cell receptor beta chain in context. The specificity of this receptor is unknown. No base qualities exist here, and no much larger clone lies one base off it. Patients with a history of autoimmune disease or receiving systemic immunosuppression were excluded from the trial. Peripheral blood for TCR sequencing was drawn from every dose cohort at baseline, at cycle 4 day 1 and at cycle 7 day 1. The samples were taken from a phase I, first-in-human, multicenter, open-label dose-escalation trial of ivuxolimab. Adults with locally advanced or metastatic head and neck squamous cell, hepatocellular, melanoma or renal cell carcinoma were enrolled in the trial. Before TCR sequencing, CD4+ T cells and CD8+ T cells from peripheral blood were sorted into separate populations. The data belong to a study of OX40 agonist ivuxolimab in advanced cancers. Concerning the study at large: Ivuxolimab was a fully human IgG2 agonistic monoclonal antibody targeting the costimulatory receptor OX40 (CD134). Of the approximately 54 dose-escalation patients, hepatocellular carcinoma was present in approximately 20, melanoma in roughly 15, renal cell carcinoma in 9 and head and neck cancer in 9. Intravenous ivuxolimab was administered to patients every 2 weeks at six dose levels: 0.01, 0.1, 0.3, 1.5, 3 and 10 mg/kg. In the dose-escalation cohort, nearly 85% of patients were male, and the mean age was 60 years with a range of roughly 23 to 90. The purpose of peripheral TCRbeta sequencing was to test whether ivuxolimab changed TCR sequence diversity and led to clonal T-cell expansion. Prior anti-PD-1, anti-PD-L1 or anti-CTLA-4 therapy was permitted, and checkpoint inhibitors had been received by under 50% of dose-escalation patients. The paper covers the monotherapy dose-escalation part of the phase I ivuxolimab trial, which included N ≈ 50 patients. Partial responses occurred in three dose-escalation patients: two with cutaneous melanoma and one with hepatocellular carcinoma.

Here is what the overall study found, with its caveats: Low levels of normalized T-cell clonal expansion were also shown by some nonresponding patients. Antigen specificity was not determined for the clonally expanded peripheral T cells. On average, CD8+ T cells showed more expanded clones than CD4+ T cells after ivuxolimab. At doses of 0.1 to 3.0 mg/kg, clonal expansion of both CD4+ and CD8+ T cells in blood was seen between baseline and week 6. Partial responders in the 0.1-3.0 mg/kg groups had among the lowest normalized peripheral clonal expansion, especially among CD8+ T cells.

The CDR3 spans 12 residues, from the cysteine through the phenylalanine. Just CDR3 DNA is preserved here, 36 bases in frame from base 1. V loses 2 bases, J loses 8 bases, and the germline ends lie 9 bases apart. The germline V gene encodes CDR1 MGHDK and CDR2 SYGVNS. For sequencing of the TCRbeta CDR3 region, genomic DNA was extracted from the sorted cells. TCRbeta CDR3 regions were sequenced using the immunoSEQ Assay. TCRdb provides this immuneACCESS table in a form limited to in-frame rearrangements. Some clones are lacking; in checked studies, under half of them reflect an unresolved V gene, and why the rest are absent is not known. The sample contains tens of thousands of clones, roughly 84% of them found a single time. Approximately 24% of the sample goes to the ten largest clones.

The TCR comes from an adult with an advanced solid tumor such as melanoma, head and neck, liver or kidney cancer. The chain uses TRBV25-1 and TRBJ1-1, and perhaps TRBD1 as D gene, on 6 matching bases. Sequences were derived from CD4+ or CD8+ T cells sorted from blood, sampled in a trial of the OX40 agonist ivuxolimab. The nucleotide sequence reads as follows: TGTGCCAGCAGTGAAACAGGGATGGAAGCTTTCTTT. Protein translation: CASSETGMEAFF.